These T cell receptor beta chains were read from a single sample in a study of technical replicates of blood from several donors. TCRdb's table, derived via immunoSEQ multiplex PCR, lists solely in-frame clones and lacks some. The table has fewer than 65,000 clones, about 89% seen once. Material: PBMCs. The receptors stem from a human donor in good health. Some clones in this sample may be carry-over from other donors' samples. Both conserved end residues are part of each CDR3. D genes are given only for firm matches. Only some rows state a clone size, as once, few, many or a class for expanded clones.

TRBV12-5	TRBJ2-3	NA	NA	TGTGCTAGTGGTTTGGGGACTTTAGATACGCAGTATTTT	CASGLGTLDTQYF
TRBV7-6	TRBJ2-1	TRBD1	NA	TGTGCCAGCAGCGAGGACAGGGGACCCAATGAGCAGTTCTTC	CASSEDRGPNEQFF
TRBV9	TRBJ1-1	TRBD1	few	TGTGCCAGCAGTCAGGGGGACACTGAAGCTTTCTTT	CASSQGDTEAFF
TRBV18	TRBJ2-5	NA	NA	TGTGCCAGCTCACCACGCGCGCAGGTGGCCGGGGGATTGGAGACCCAGTACTTC	CASSPRAQVAGGLETQYF
TRBV2	TRBJ2-7	NA	NA	TGTGCCAGCAGCAGGCTTTCCTACGAGCAGTACTTC	CASSRLSYEQYF
TRBV6-6	TRBJ1-3	TRBD1	once	TGTGCCAGCAAGGACAGGGGCTCTGGAAACACCATATATTTT	CASKDRGSGNTIYF
TRBV7-8	TRBJ2-5	TRBD2	NA	TGTGCCAGCAGCCGGGGACTAGCAGAGACCCAGTACTTC	CASSRGLAETQYF
TRBV7-2	TRBJ1-2	TRBD1	NA	TGTGCCAGCAGCGCCCCGGGACAGGGGGCGCTAGGCTACACCTTC	CASSAPGQGALGYTF
TRBV7-9	TRBJ2-2	TRBD2	NA	TGTGCCAGCAGCTTAGGGAGCGGGAGTCCTTACACCGGGGAGCTGTTTTTT	CASSLGSGSPYTGELFF
TRBV25-1	TRBJ1-6	TRBD1	NA	TGTGCCAGCAGGGGGGGACAGGCTGGCAATTCACCCCTCCACTTT	CASRGGQAGNSPLHF
TRBV27	TRBJ2-7	TRBD2	NA	TGTGCCAGCAGTTTGGGACTAGCAAACGAGCAGTACTTC	CASSLGLANEQYF
TRBV7-2	TRBJ1-3	NA	NA	TGTGCCAGCAGGGTAGCGGCAGGAAACACCATATATTTT	CASRVAAGNTIYF
TRBV5-1	TRBJ2-5	TRBD2	NA	TGCGCCAGCAGCGCCGGACTAGCGCAAGAGACCCAGTACTTC	CASSAGLAQETQYF
TRBV5-4	TRBJ2-7	TRBD2	NA	TGTGCCAGCAGCTACGTTAGCGGGAGAAGGGATGAGCAGTACTTC	CASSYVSGRRDEQYF
TRBV6-1	TRBJ2-7	TRBD1	NA	TGTGCCAGCAGTGAAGAGAGGGGGCCCCATGACTACGAGCAGTACTTC	CASSEERGPHDYEQYF
TRBV10-1	TRBJ1-5	TRBD1	NA	TGCGCCACTACAGGGGACCCTCAGCCCCAGCATTTT	CATTGDPQPQHF
TRBV5-6	TRBJ2-5	NA	NA	TGTGCCAGCAGCCAGGGACTGACTGGAGAGACCCAGTACTTC	CASSQGLTGETQYF
TRBV4-3	TRBJ2-1	TRBD2	NA	TGCGCCAGCAGCCTGGGACTAGCGGGGGGGCAAGGAGAGCAGTTCTTC	CASSLGLAGGQGEQFF
TRBV28	TRBJ1-3	NA	NA	TGTGCCAGCAGGCAGGGGAGCTCTGGAAACACCATATATTTT	CASRQGSSGNTIYF
TRBV7-2	TRBJ1-1	TRBD1	NA	TGTGCCAGCAGCAAACAGACAGGGGGTTTGTCTGAAGCTTTCTTT	CASSKQTGGLSEAFF
TRBV10-3	TRBJ2-3	NA	once	TGTGCCATCAGCCCCGGGGATACGCAGTATTTT	CAISPGDTQYF
TRBV19	TRBJ2-4	NA	NA	TGTGCCAGTAGTATAGTAGCGTTAGCCAAAAACATTCAGTACTTC	CASSIVALAKNIQYF